Described below is a single TCR beta chain sequence and its context. Its antigen is undetermined. The data derive from a study of T cell repertoires in cytomegalovirus infection. On the study more broadly: It can be stated that public TCR beta signatures indicated CMV infection as well as a matching HLA type.

TCRdb called the reads again in MiXCR, with one record for every CDR3 protein. Here the sample spans roughly 130,000 distinct CDR3 sequences, less than 9.5% being singletons. Whole-study findings and limits: Clonotypes of TCR beta that were HLA-C-restricted and CMV-specific dominated the ex vivo response.

This TCR was recovered from a human donor in good health (CMV status not recorded). Some clones in this sample may be carry-over from other donors' samples. The sample consisted of PBMCs.

The CDR3 protein is CAWTPPDRQETQYF. Written as DNA, the CDR3 is TGTGCCTGGACTCCCCCGGACAGGCAAGAGACCCAGTACTTC. The V and J genes are TRBV30 and TRBJ2-5; the match to TRBD1 covers 7 bases. Germline CDR1 GTSNPN, CDR2 SVGIG (reference sequence). The CDR3 consists of 14 residues. V lost 4 bases and J lost 2; bases outside the gene matches: 7.